Shown below are 9 T cell receptor beta chains from a single sample sequenced in a study of T cell responses to AZD1222 COVID-19 vaccine. Data came from immunoSEQ multiplex PCR; TCRdb stores just in-frame clones and leaves some out. Of about 48,000 clones listed, 86% were seen once; the top ten hold 6% to 8%. The material sequenced was peripheral blood, taken 28 days after the second AZD1222 dose. These receptors originate from an adult who received the AZD1222 COVID-19 vaccine.

This chain links TRBV27 with TRBJ2-1; D tentatively fits TRBD1 or TRBD2 (7 bases each). V lost 3 bases to trimming and J lost 5 bases, with 14 bases between them. Germline values: CDR1 MNHEY, CDR2 SMNVEV (reference sequence). The CDR3 consists of 15 residues. In DNA, the CDR3 is TGTGCCAGCAGTTTGTTCAGGGGGGGGGACAATGAGCAGTTCTTC. Translating it yields CASSLFRGGDNEQFF.

The V call is TRBV7-2, the J call TRBJ2-1, with TRBD2 matching 8 bases. The V gene's germline CDR1 is SGHTA and CDR2 FQGNSA. Trimming cost V 0 bases and J 0 bases; bases outside gene matches: 7. The CDR3 contains 18 residues. The CDR3 sequence: CASSLAPSGSLSYNEQFF. The CDR3 DNA sequence: TGTGCCAGCAGCTTAGCCCCTAGCGGGTCGCTCTCCTACAATGAGCAGTTCTTC.

V gene TRBV6-6 combines with J gene TRBJ1-2; D remains ambiguous. This CDR3 spans 12 amino acids. The V and J ends lost 5 bases and 5 bases respectively, with 9 bases between them. The germline CDR1 and CDR2 sequences are MNHNY and SVGAGI (reference sequence). CDR3: CASSNGPYGYTF. The DNA of the CDR3 is TGTGCCAGCAGTAATGGGCCTTATGGCTACACCTTC.

The rearrangement links TRBV7-3 to TRBJ2-1; 7 positions agree with TRBD1. Germline CDR1 reads SGHTA; CDR2 reads FQGTGA. V shed 5 bases, J shed 7 bases, and the junction held 14 bases outside the gene matches. CDR3 length: 16 residues. CDR3 bases: TGTGCCAGCAGCCCACCTGGCGCATTACAGGGGAATGAGCAGTTCTTC. This sequence encodes CASSPPGALQGNEQFF.

This clone was seen once. The chain joins TRBV11-2 to TRBJ2-7; a possible D gene is TRBD2 (6 bases). Per the germline V gene, CDR1 is SGHAT and CDR2 is FQNNGV. Trimming removed 11 bases at V and 6 bases at J, with 32 bases between. The CDR3 is made up of 17 amino acids. CDR3 residues: CACRRGSTPGPSREQYF. In nucleotides, the CDR3 is TGTGCCTGTAGGCGGGGCTCTACCCCGGGCCCCAGCCGCGAGCAGTACTTC.

V usage is TRBV11-2 and J usage is TRBJ2-5; D is perhaps TRBD1 (6 bases). From germline, CDR1 is SGHAT and CDR2 FQNNGV. V lost 1 base and J lost 5, with 14 bases in between. The CDR3 sequence is 15 residues long. The CDR3 spells CASSLGVRGEETQYF. Written as DNA, the CDR3 is TGTGCCAGCAGCTTAGGGGTCAGGGGTGAGGAGACCCAGTACTTC.

This clone was counted a single time. The chain's CDR3 is CASSPTGTRDYGYTF. The CDR3 nucleotides read TGTGCCAGCTCACCAACAGGGACGAGGGACTATGGCTACACCTTC. The chain uses TRBV18 and TRBJ1-2; a weak D match, TRBD1 (6 bases). V was pared by 2 bases and J by 3 bases, with 13 bases between. The CDR3 contains 15 residues. CDR1 KGHSH and CDR2 LQKENI come from the germline V gene.

V usage is TRBV3-1 (or the pseudogene TRBV3-2) and J usage is TRBJ2-5; D remains unclear. This CDR3 has 13 amino acids. Germline V gives CDR1 LGHDT, CDR2 YNNKEL (reference sequence). The V end lost 0 bases, the J end lost 5 bases, and 7 bases lay between the germline ends. The CDR3 reads CASSQDRRETQYF. The CDR3 DNA reads TGTGCCAGCAGCCAAGATCGACGGGAGACCCAGTACTTC.

The V and J genes are TRBV5-8 and TRBJ2-3, with TRBD2 as a possible D gene (5 bases). Trimming stripped 3 bases from V and 1 base from J, with 15 bases between. Looked up from germline, CDR1 is SGHTS and CDR2 is YDEGEE. This CDR3 contains 16 residues. The chain's CDR3 is CASSSRLRSGTDTQYF. In nucleotides, the CDR3 is TGTGCCAGCAGCTCCCGACTACGGTCCGGCACAGATACGCAGTATTTT. Supplemented by reference TRBV5-8 and TRBJ2-3, the full variable domain reads EAGVTQSPTHLIKTRGQQATLRCSPISGHTSVYWYQQALGLGLQFLLWYDEGEERNRGNFPPRFSGRQFPNYSSELNVNALELEDSALYLCASSSRLRSGTDTQYFGPGTRLTVL.